The clone carrying this TCR beta chain was counted at least ten times. TCRdb passed the 5' RACE reads through MiXCR, listing each CDR3 protein once. The table includes some 38,000 distinct CDR3 sequences, roughly 4.4% detected once. There are 11 residues in the CDR3. The V end lost 7 bases, the J end lost 7 bases, and 10 bases lay between the germline ends. CDR1 and CDR2 (germline): SQVTM, ANQGSEA. This sample is drawn from a study of early T cells in non-severe SARS-CoV-2 infection. The TCR comes from an adult who was a healthcare worker with PCR-confirmed SARS-CoV-2 infection or an uninfected control (not recorded which). Specimen: whole blood. V and J are TRBV29-1 and TRBJ1-4, with D tentatively TRBD1 (5 bases). In DNA, the CDR3 is TGCAGCGCCTGGGACTTTGAAAAACTGTTTTTT. This gives the protein CSAWDFEKLFF.